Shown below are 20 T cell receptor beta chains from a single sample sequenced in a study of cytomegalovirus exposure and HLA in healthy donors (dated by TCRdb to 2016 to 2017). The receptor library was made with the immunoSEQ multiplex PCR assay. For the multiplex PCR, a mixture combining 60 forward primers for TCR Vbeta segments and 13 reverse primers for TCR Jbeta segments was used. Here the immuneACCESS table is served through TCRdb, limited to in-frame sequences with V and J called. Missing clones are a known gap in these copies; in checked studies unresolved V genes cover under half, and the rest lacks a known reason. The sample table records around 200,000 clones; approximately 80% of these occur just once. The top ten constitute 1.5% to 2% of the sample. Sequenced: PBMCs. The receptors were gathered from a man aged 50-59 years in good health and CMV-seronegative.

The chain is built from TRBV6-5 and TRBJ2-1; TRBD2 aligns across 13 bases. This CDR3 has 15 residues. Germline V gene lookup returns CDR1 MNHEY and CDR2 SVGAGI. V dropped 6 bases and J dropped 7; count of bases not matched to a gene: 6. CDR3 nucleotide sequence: TGTGCCAGCAGCTGGACTAGCGGGAGTCGGAATGAGCAGTTCTTC. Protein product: CASSWTSGSRNEQFF.

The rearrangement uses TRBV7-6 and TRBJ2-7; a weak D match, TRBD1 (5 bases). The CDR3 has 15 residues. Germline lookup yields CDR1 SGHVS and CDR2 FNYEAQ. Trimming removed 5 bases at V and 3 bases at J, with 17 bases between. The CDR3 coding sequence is TGTGCCAGCAGCCACCCTCTGTCCGGACACTACGAGCAGTACTTC. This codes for CASSHPLSGHYEQYF.

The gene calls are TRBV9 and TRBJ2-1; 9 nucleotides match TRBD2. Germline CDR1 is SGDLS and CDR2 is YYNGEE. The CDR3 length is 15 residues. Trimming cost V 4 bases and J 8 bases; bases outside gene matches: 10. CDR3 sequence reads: CASSSSSGMWDEQFF. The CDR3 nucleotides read TGTGCCAGCAGCTCTTCTAGCGGGATGTGGGATGAGCAGTTCTTC.

The CDR3: CATSRGTTPGIGELFF. The CDR3 DNA follows: TGTGCCACCAGCAGAGGGACTACCCCAGGGATCGGGGAGCTGTTTTTT. The gene calls are TRBV15 and TRBJ2-2; weak D call: TRBD2 (6 bases). V lost 1 base, J lost 7 bases, and 16 bases lay in between. The CDR3 is 16 residues long. Germline values: CDR1 LNHNV, CDR2 YYDKDF (reference sequence).

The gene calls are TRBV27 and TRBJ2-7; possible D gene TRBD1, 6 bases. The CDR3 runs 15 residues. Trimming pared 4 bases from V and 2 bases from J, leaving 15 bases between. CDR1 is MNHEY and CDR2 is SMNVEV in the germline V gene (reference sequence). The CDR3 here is CASSSQDRNPYEQYF. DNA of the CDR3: TGTGCCAGCAGTTCTCAGGACAGAAACCCCTACGAGCAGTACTTC.

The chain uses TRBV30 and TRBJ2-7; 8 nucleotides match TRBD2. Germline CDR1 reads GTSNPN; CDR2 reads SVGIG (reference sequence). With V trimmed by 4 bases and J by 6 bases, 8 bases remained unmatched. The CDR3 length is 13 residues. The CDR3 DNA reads TGTGCCTGGATGGGGACTAGAACTCTCGAGCAGTACTTC. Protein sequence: CAWMGTRTLEQYF.

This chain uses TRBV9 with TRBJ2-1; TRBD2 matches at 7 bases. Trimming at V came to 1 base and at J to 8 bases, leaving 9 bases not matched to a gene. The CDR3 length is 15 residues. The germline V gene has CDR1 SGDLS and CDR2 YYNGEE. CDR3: CASSVYGGSGDEQFF. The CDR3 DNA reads TGTGCCAGCAGCGTATACGGCGGGAGCGGCGATGAGCAGTTCTTC.

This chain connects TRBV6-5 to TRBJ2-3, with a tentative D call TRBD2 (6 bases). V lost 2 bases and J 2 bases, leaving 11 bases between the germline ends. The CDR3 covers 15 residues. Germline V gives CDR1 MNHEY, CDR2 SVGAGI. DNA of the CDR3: TGTGCCAGCAGTTACGGGGGGACCTACACAGATACGCAGTATTTT. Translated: CASSYGGTYTDTQYF.

Written as DNA, the CDR3 is TGTGCCAGTAGTATAGGGATGGAGGGGCCCTACGAGCAGTACTTC. This gives the protein CASSIGMEGPYEQYF. The J gene is TRBJ2-7, the V gene TRBV19, with D maybe TRBD2 (6 bases). Germline assignment: CDR1 LNHDA and CDR2 SQIVND (reference sequence). The V end lost 1 base, the J end lost 2 bases, and 12 bases lay between the germline ends. The CDR3 has 15 residues.

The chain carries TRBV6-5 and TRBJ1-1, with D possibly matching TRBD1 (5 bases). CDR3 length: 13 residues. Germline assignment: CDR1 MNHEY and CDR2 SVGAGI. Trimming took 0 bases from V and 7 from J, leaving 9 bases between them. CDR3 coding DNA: TGTGCCAGCAGTTACTCGACAGCCTATGAAGCTTTCTTT. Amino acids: CASSYSTAYEAFF.

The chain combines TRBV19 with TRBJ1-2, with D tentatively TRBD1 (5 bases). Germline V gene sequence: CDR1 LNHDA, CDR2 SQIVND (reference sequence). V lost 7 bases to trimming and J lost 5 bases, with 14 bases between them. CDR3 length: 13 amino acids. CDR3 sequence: CASNPGEGYGYTF. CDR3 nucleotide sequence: TGTGCCAGTAACCCGGGGGAAGGATATGGCTACACCTTC.

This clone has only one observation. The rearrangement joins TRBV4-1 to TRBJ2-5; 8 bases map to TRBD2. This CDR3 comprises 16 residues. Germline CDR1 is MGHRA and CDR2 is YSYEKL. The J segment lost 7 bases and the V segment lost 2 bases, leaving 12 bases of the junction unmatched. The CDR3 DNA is TGCGCCAGCAGCCAATCCCAGCGGGGGATCGAAGGGACCCAGTACTTC. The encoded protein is CASSQSQRGIEGTQYF.

CDR3 DNA: TGTGCCAGCAGTGGCAGGGGACCGAACACTGAAGCTTTCTTT. This sequence encodes CASSGRGPNTEAFF. The gene calls are TRBV25-1 and TRBJ1-1; possibly TRBD1 for D (6 bases). This CDR3 region has 14 residues. From germline, CDR1 is MGHDK and CDR2 SYGVNS. The V and J ends lost 4 bases and 1 base respectively, with 10 bases between them.

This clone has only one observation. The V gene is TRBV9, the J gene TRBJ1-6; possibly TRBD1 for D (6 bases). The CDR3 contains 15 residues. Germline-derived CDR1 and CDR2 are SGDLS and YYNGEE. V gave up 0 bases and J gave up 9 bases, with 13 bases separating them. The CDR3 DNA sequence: TGTGCCAGCAGCGTAGGGTCGCTAGGGGGTTCACCCCTCCACTTT. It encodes CASSVGSLGGSPLHF.

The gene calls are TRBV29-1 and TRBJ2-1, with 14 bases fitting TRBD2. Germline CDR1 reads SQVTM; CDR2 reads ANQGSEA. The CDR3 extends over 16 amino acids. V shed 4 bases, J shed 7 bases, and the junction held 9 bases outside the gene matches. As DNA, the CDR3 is TGCAGCGTTGGCCAGGGACTAGCGGGAGCTCAGAATGAGCAGTTCTTC. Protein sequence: CSVGQGLAGAQNEQFF.

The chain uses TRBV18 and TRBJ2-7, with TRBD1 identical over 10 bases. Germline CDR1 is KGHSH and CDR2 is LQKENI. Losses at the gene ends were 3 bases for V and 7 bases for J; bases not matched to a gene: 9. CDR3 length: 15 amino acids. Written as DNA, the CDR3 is TGTGCCAGCTCACCGTCAGGACAGGGGGGTAGGGAGCAGTACTTC. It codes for CASSPSGQGGREQYF. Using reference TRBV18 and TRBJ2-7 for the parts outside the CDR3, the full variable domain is NAGVMQNPRHLVRRRGQEARLRCSPMKGHSHVYWYRQLPEEGLKFMVYLQKENIIDESGMPKERFSAEFPKEGPSILRIQQVVRGDSAAYFCASSPSGQGGREQYFGPGTRLTVT.

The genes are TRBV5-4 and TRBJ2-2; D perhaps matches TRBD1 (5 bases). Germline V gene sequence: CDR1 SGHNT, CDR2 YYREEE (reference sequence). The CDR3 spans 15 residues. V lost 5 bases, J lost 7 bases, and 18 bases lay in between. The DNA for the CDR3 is TGTGCCAGCAGTCCGGACACGGAAAGGGTCGGGGAGCTGTTTTTT. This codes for CASSPDTERVGELFF.

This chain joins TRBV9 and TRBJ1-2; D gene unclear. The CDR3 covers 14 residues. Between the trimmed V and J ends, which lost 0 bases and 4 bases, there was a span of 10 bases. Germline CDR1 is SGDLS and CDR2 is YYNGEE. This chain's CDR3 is CASSVGIPSYGYTF. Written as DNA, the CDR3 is TGTGCCAGCAGCGTAGGAATTCCCAGCTATGGCTACACCTTC. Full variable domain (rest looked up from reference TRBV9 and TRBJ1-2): DSGVTQTPKHLITATGQRVTLRCSPRSGDLSVYWYQQSLDQGLQFLIQYYNGEERAKGNILERFSAQQFPDLHSELNLSSLELGDSALYFCASSVGIPSYGYTFGSGTRLTVV.

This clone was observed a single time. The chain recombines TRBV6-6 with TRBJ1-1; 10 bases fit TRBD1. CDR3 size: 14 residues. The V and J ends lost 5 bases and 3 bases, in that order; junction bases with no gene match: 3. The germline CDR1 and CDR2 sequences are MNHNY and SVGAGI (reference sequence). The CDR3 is CASSRGQGHTEAFF. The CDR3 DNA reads TGTGCCAGCAGTCGGGGACAGGGGCACACTGAAGCTTTCTTT.

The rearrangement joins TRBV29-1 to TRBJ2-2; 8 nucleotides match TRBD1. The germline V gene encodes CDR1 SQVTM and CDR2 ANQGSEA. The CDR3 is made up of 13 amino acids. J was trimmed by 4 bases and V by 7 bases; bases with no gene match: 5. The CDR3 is CSAQDRATGELFF. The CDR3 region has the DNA TGCAGCGCCCAGGACAGGGCCACCGGGGAGCTGTTTTTT.